The 25 T cell receptor beta chains presented below share a single source sample, sequenced in a study of regulatory T cells in long-lasting Graves disease. Building of the TCR beta libraries involved iRepertoire HTBI primers and Arm-PCR of CDR3 regions. TCRdb reprocessed the multiplex PCR reads with MiXCR, giving one entry per CDR3 protein. The table shows roughly 430,000 distinct CDR3 sequences, with over 20% occurring only once. Time point: persistent/refractory GD, antithyroid drugs over 5 years with positive TRAb. After RNA was extracted from PBMCs, the TCR library was made from it. Sequencing used peripheral blood mononuclear cells (PBMCs), obtained when the disease was refractory, from a patient treated with antithyroid drugs. Receptor source: a female donor with Graves disease.

This clonotype was seen repeatedly, ten times or more. The rearrangement links TRBV11-2 to TRBJ1-2, with D possibly TRBD1 on 5 matching bases. The germline V gene has CDR1 SGHAT and CDR2 FQNNGV. The CDR3 length is 13 residues. Trimming left V 5 bases short and J 7 bases short, with 14 bases between. This chain's CDR3 is CASSTPAGLGYTF. In DNA, the CDR3 is TGTGCCAGCAGCACCCCGGCGGGGCTTGGCTACACCTTC.

This clonotype was recorded a few times. The rearrangement uses TRBV15 and TRBJ2-4, with unresolved D. Trimming removed 3 bases at V and 2 bases at J, with 5 bases between. The CDR3 totals 13 residues. Looked up from germline, CDR1 is LNHNV and CDR2 is YYDKDF (reference sequence). CDR3 region: CATSSGPKNIQYF. CDR3 sequence (DNA): TGTGCCACCAGCAGCGGGCCCAAAAACATTCAGTACTTC.

The rearrangement uses TRBV9 and TRBJ2-5, with TRBD2 identical over 10 bases. J lost 4 bases, V lost 2 bases, and 8 bases had no gene match. The germline gives CDR1 SGDLS, CDR2 YYNGEE. The CDR3 contains 16 residues. The CDR3 protein is CASSVSSGSSGETQYF. The CDR3 nucleotides read TGTGCCAGCAGCGTTTCTAGCGGGAGTTCTGGAGAGACCCAGTACTTC.

This clonotype has a handful of counts. The genes are TRBV29-1 and TRBJ1-4; D uncertain. The CDR3 extends over 14 amino acids. V lost 3 bases and J 0 bases, leaving 8 bases between the germline ends. Germline V gene data show CDR1 as SQVTM and CDR2 as ANQGSEA. This chain's CDR3 is CSVEEGATNEKLFF. The CDR3, as DNA: TGCAGCGTTGAGGAGGGTGCAACTAATGAAAAACTGTTTTTT.

The chain links TRBV2 to TRBJ2-2; 7 bases match TRBD1. The CDR3 is made up of 17 amino acids. Germline V gives CDR1 SNHLY, CDR2 FYNNEI. The junction had 18 bases not matched to a gene; V was cut back by 7 bases and J by 7 bases. The CDR3 spells CASTASSLRTGGGELFF. In DNA, the CDR3 is TGTGCCAGCACCGCCAGCTCACTTCGGACAGGCGGCGGGGAGCTGTTTTTT.

This clonotype has a count of ten or more. The chain combines TRBV6-5 with TRBJ1-4; D is possibly TRBD1 (5 bases). This CDR3 comprises 15 residues. V lost 0 bases and J lost 1, with 6 bases in between. Looked up from germline, CDR1 is MNHEY and CDR2 is SVGAGI. CDR3: CASSYSTGTNEKLFF. The DNA of the CDR3 is TGTGCCAGCAGTTACTCTACAGGAACTAATGAAAAACTGTTTTTT.

This clonotype was observed at least ten times. V and J are TRBV6-1 and TRBJ1-2; TRBD1 agrees at 7 bases. CDR3 length: 16 residues. CDR1 is MNHNS and CDR2 is SASEGT in the germline V gene. Germline trimming cut 6 bases from V and 7 bases from J; bases unmatched to any gene: 17. In nucleotides, the CDR3 is TGTGCCAGCAGCTTAACTGTGGCCCGACAGGGAGGTGGCTACACCTTC. This codes for CASSLTVARQGGGYTF.

This clonotype was seen ten or more times. V usage is TRBV28 and J usage is TRBJ1-2, with a possible D match to TRBD1 (6 bases). The germline gives CDR1 MDHEN, CDR2 SYDVKM. V lost 5 bases to trimming and J lost 6 bases, with 28 bases between them. CDR3 length equals 18 residues. The CDR3 DNA is TGTGCCAGCAGTCCCCCGGTGCGGAATTACAGGGAGAAGAATGGCTACACCTTC. Translating gives CASSPPVRNYREKNGYTF.

This clonotype was detected many times. The chain joins TRBV27 to TRBJ1-1; D ambiguous. The CDR3 extends over 13 amino acids. Trimming removed 3 bases at V and 1 base at J, with 6 bases between. Germline lookup yields CDR1 MNHEY and CDR2 SMNVEV (reference sequence). The CDR3 region is CASSFAQNTEAFF. CDR3 coding DNA: TGTGCCAGCAGTTTTGCCCAGAACACTGAAGCTTTCTTT.

This clonotype has only a few counts. The rearrangement joins TRBV7-2 to TRBJ1-5; no reliable D call. V lost 5 bases and J lost 3, with 11 bases in between. The CDR3 length is 14 residues. CDR1 and CDR2 from the germline V gene are SGHTA and FQGNSA. The chain's CDR3 is CASSPTAYNQPQHF. In DNA form, the CDR3 reads TGTGCCAGCAGCCCAACGGCGTACAATCAGCCCCAGCATTTT.

The table lists this clonotype with many counts. The J gene is TRBJ2-5, the V gene TRBV28, with D possibly TRBD1 on 6 matching bases. Germline CDR1 and CDR2: MDHEN and SYDVKM. The CDR3 totals 13 residues. Trimming removed 8 bases from V and 5 bases from J, with 15 bases in between. The chain's CDR3 is CASVQGRSETQYF. The CDR3 region has the DNA TGTGCCAGCGTTCAGGGGCGGTCGGAGACCCAGTACTTC. The whole variable domain, filled in from reference TRBV28 and TRBJ2-5, reads DVKVTQSSRYLVKRTGEKVFLECVQDMDHENMFWYRQDPGLGLRLIYFSYDVKMKEKGDIPEGYSVSREKKERFSLILESASTNQTSMYLCASVQGRSETQYFGPGTRLLVL.

V is TRBV6-2 or TRBV6-3 and J is TRBJ2-3, with TRBD2 matching 12 bases. The CDR3 runs to 16 residues. Germline lookup yields CDR1 MNHEY and CDR2 SVGEGT. The ends lost 7 bases at V and 4 bases at J; junction bases unmatched: 9. The CDR3 protein is CASTTTSGRNPDTQYF. As DNA, the CDR3 is TGTGCCAGCACTACGACTAGCGGGAGAAATCCAGATACGCAGTATTTT.

The chain has TRBV27 and TRBJ1-2, with TRBD1 matching over 8 bases. Germline V gene lookup returns CDR1 MNHEY and CDR2 SMNVEV (reference sequence). This CDR3 region has 15 residues. V shed 1 base and J 4 bases; nucleotides not matched to a gene: 5. CDR3 amino acids: CASSLYPTGAYGYTF. As DNA, the CDR3 is TGTGCCAGCAGTTTATATCCGACAGGGGCCTATGGCTACACCTTC.

This chain joins TRBV18 and TRBJ1-5, with D uncertain. This CDR3 contains 16 residues. V shed 3 bases and J shed 5 bases, with 17 bases lying between them. CDR1 is KGHSH, CDR2 LQKENI, per germline. In nucleotides, the CDR3 is TGTGCCAGCTCACCGTCCCAGCCGGGGATCGATCAGCCCCAGCATTTT. Its translation: CASSPSQPGIDQPQHF.

The chain has TRBV30 and TRBJ2-7; no clear D gene. The germline gives CDR1 GTSNPN, CDR2 SVGIG (reference sequence). The CDR3 loop spans 11 amino acids. The germline V and J ends were trimmed by 0 bases and 6 bases, with 6 bases remaining between them. As DNA, the CDR3 is TGTGCCTGGAGTGTGAGCCGCGAGCAGTACTTC. Residues: CAWSVSREQYF.

This clonotype was found many times. The V call is TRBV7-9, the J call TRBJ2-5; unclear D gene. This CDR3 has 11 amino acids. Germline values: CDR1 SEHNR, CDR2 FQNEAQ (reference sequence). Trimming removed 5 bases from V and 5 bases from J, with 6 bases in between. The CDR3 reads CASSVVETQYF. As DNA, the CDR3 is TGTGCCAGCAGCGTGGTGGAGACCCAGTACTTC.

This clonotype was detected many times. The CDR3 bases are TGCAGCGTTGTGGCCCTGAACACTGAAGCTTTCTTT. Its translation is CSVVALNTEAFF. This sequence joins TRBV29-1 and TRBJ1-1; D gene uncertain. This CDR3 region has 12 residues. Per germline, CDR1 SQVTM and CDR2 ANQGSEA. V lost 4 bases to trimming and J lost 0 bases, with 6 bases between them.

Note on this clonotype: A much more abundant neighbour one base away suggests this may be a read error. It is likely a read error, because the conserved phenylalanine at the end of the CDR3 is missing. The chain couples TRBV15 to TRBJ2-5, with D possibly TRBD1 on 5 matching bases. CDR1 LNHNV and CDR2 YYDKDF come from the germline V gene (reference sequence). The CDR3 has 13 residues. The V and J ends lost 4 bases and 2 bases respectively, with 8 bases between them. Written as DNA, the CDR3 is TGTGCCACCAGCATGACAGCTCAAGAGACCCAGTACCTC. Encoded protein: CATSMTAQETQYL.

On this clonotype itself: A much larger clone is a single base away; this may be a read error. The chain employs TRBV6-2 or TRBV6-3 and TRBJ1-6; 8 bases line up with TRBD1. CDR1 and CDR2 (germline): MNHEY, SVGEGT. The CDR3 consists of 14 residues. V lost 7 bases to trimming and J lost 10 bases; unmatched junction nucleotides: 9. The CDR3 sequence: CASNLGQGVSPLHF. CDR3 sequence (DNA): TGTGCCAGCAACCTCGGACAGGGAGTGTCACCCCTCCACTTT.

This clonotype has just a few counts. V and J are TRBV20-1 and TRBJ2-2; TRBD2 is a possible D gene (7 bases). The CDR3 is 15 amino acids. Trimming took 2 bases from V and 0 from J, leaving 10 bases between them. The germline V gene encodes CDR1 DFQATT and CDR2 SNEGSKA (reference sequence). The CDR3 spells CSARRGGANTGELFF. As DNA, the CDR3 is TGCAGTGCTAGAAGGGGGGGCGCGAACACCGGGGAGCTGTTTTTT.

This rearrangement joins TRBV5-6 to TRBJ2-7; D gene unclear. Germline assignment: CDR1 SGHDT and CDR2 YYEEEE. Trimming cost V 0 bases and J 7 bases, with 11 bases left between them. The CDR3 runs to 13 residues. CDR3 sequence: CASSLELWREQYF. The CDR3 DNA reads as TGTGCCAGCAGCTTGGAGTTATGGCGGGAGCAGTACTTC.

This clonotype was seen repeatedly, ten times or more. V and J are TRBV7-8 and TRBJ2-2; TRBD2 is a possible D gene (6 bases). The germline V gene encodes CDR1 SGHVS and CDR2 FQNEAQ. V shed 5 bases and J shed 2 bases, with 15 bases lying between them. This CDR3 spans 16 amino acids. CDR3: CASSLMTGVNTGELFF. CDR3 in DNA: TGTGCCAGCAGCCTCATGACGGGAGTTAACACCGGGGAGCTGTTTTTT.

The chain links TRBV20-1 to TRBJ2-1; 8 bases match TRBD1. The CDR3 is 15 amino acids. With 4 bases clipped from V and 6 bases from J, the junction kept 11 bases outside the gene matches. In germline, CDR1 is DFQATT, CDR2 SNEGSKA (reference sequence). DNA for the CDR3: TGCAGTGCTACCGCAGGGGGCTGGGGAGGCAATGAGCAGTTCTTC. Amino acids: CSATAGGWGGNEQFF.

This clonotype has ten or more counts. This sequence joins TRBV12-3 or TRBV12-4 and TRBJ2-2; maybe TRBD2 (6 bases). The CDR3 loop spans 15 amino acids. The V gene lost 6 bases and the J gene lost 6 bases, with 17 bases spanning the gap. CDR3 protein: CASRGRGRSAGELFF. The CDR3 region has the DNA TGTGCCAGCAGGGGACGGGGGAGGAGTGCCGGGGAGCTGTTTTTT.

There are a few counts of this clonotype. V gene TRBV20-1 combines with J gene TRBJ2-2, with 9 bases matching TRBD1. The CDR3 totals 16 residues. J was trimmed by 4 bases and V by 5 bases; bases with no gene match: 11. Germline CDR1 DFQATT, CDR2 SNEGSKA (reference sequence). CDR3 bases: TGCAGTGCTGAGGGACCGGGACAGGGTCCCACCGGGGAGCTGTTTTTT. Translated: CSAEGPGQGPTGELFF.